Listed below are T cell receptor beta chains from one sample, sequenced in a study of blood T cell repertoires in COVID-19. Using immunoSEQ multiplex PCR, the repertoire was profiled, and TCRdb retains in-frame clones only, with some absent. The data hold some 150,000 clones, with around 87% observed a single time. Specimen: peripheral blood. The receptors were sampled from a woman between 45 and 65 years old with active or convalescent COVID-19. Both conserved end residues are part of each CDR3. D genes are given only for firm matches. Size values are once, few and many counts, or a class for expanded clones, and some rows have none.

>.|.|TRBV4-3|TRBJ2-7
CASSQDHSPWYEQYF
TGCGCCAGCAGCCAAGATCACAGCCCTTGGTACGAGCAGTACTTC
>.|.|TRBV28|TRBJ2-3
CASSPGLRSGSTDTQYF
TGTGCCAGCAGCCCGGGACTTCGGTCGGGTAGCACAGATACGCAGTATTTT
>.|TRBD1|TRBV6-2/TRBV6-3|TRBJ1-1
CASSYPQGASGTEAFF
TGTGCCAGCAGTTATCCACAGGGGGCTTCAGGCACTGAAGCTTTCTTT
>.|TRBD1|TRBV28|TRBJ1-6
CASSYPPGQGSYNSPLHF
TGTGCCAGCAGTTATCCACCGGGACAGGGGTCCTATAATTCACCCCTCCACTTT
>.|TRBD2|TRBV4-1|TRBJ2-2
CASSQDDLAGGRTGELFF
TGCGCCAGCAGCCAAGACGATCTAGCGGGAGGACGTACCGGGGAGCTGTTTTTT
>large|.|TRBV6-5|TRBJ1-5
CASSYAGNQPQHF
TGTGCCAGCAGTTACGCGGGAAATCAGCCCCAGCATTTT
>.|.|TRBV27|TRBJ1-1
CASSPYRTASEAFF
TGTGCCAGCAGCCCTTATCGGACAGCCTCCGAAGCTTTCTTT
>many|.|TRBV5-1|TRBJ1-2
CASSLGREGVHGYTF
TGCGCCAGCAGCTTGGGCCGTGAGGGAGTGCATGGCTACACCTTC
>.|.|TRBV7-2|TRBJ1-1
CASSQEGHRRPRTIEAFF
TGTGCCAGCAGCCAGGAGGGGCACCGGAGGCCCCGAACTATTGAAGCTTTCTTT
>.|.|TRBV19|TRBJ2-1
CASSIDRHNNNEQFF
TGTGCCAGTAGTATTGACAGACATAATAACAATGAGCAGTTCTTC
>.|.|TRBV7-2|TRBJ1-1
CASSLVGGRTTEAFF
TGTGCCAGCAGCTTAGTCGGGGGGCGGACCACTGAAGCTTTCTTT
>.|TRBD1|TRBV2|TRBJ1-2
CASTIGGLIYGYTF
TGTGCCAGCACTATAGGGGGCCTGATTTATGGCTACACCTTC
>.|TRBD2|TRBV2|TRBJ2-7
CASSEGPFLSGTSAYEQYF
TGTGCCAGCAGTGAAGGTCCCTTTTTGTCCGGGACTAGCGCCTACGAGCAGTACTTC
>.|.|TRBV28|TRBJ1-2
CASSVNYGYTF
TGTGCCAGCAGCGTGAACTATGGCTACACCTTC
>many|TRBD2|TRBV3-1/TRBV3-2|TRBJ2-1
CASSRTSGRSYNEQFF
TGTGCCAGCAGCCGAACTAGCGGGAGGTCCTACAATGAGCAGTTCTTC
>few|.|TRBV18|TRBJ2-7
CASSPSGRAHEQYF
TGTGCCAGCTCACCATCCGGCAGGGCCCACGAGCAGTACTTC
>.|.|TRBV5-1|TRBJ2-7
CASSRAGDHEQYF
TGCGCCAGCAGCCGCGCAGGGGACCACGAGCAGTACTTC
>.|.|TRBV5-8|TRBJ1-4
CASSPKQRGTNEKLFF
TGTGCCAGCAGCCCAAAACAGAGGGGGACTAATGAAAAACTGTTTTTT
>.|.|TRBV7-2|TRBJ1-5
CASSLQGWQPQHF
TGTGCCAGCAGCTTACAGGGGTGGCAGCCCCAGCATTTT
>.|TRBD1|TRBV5-6|TRBJ1-6
CASSLGGQKGALHF
TGTGCCAGCAGCTTGGGGGGACAGAAAGGGGCCCTCCACTTT
>.|.|TRBV27|TRBJ1-6
CASSLDSTGSYNSPLHF
TGTGCCAGCAGTTTAGATAGCACAGGGAGCTATAATTCACCCCTCCACTTT
>.|TRBD1|TRBV5-1|TRBJ1-1
CASSLTGTGGGTEAFF
TGCGCCAGCAGCTTGACCGGGACAGGGGGCGGCACTGAAGCTTTCTTT
>.|.|TRBV30|TRBJ2-5
CAWSPPDIEETQYF
TGTGCCTGGAGCCCCCCAGATATTGAAGAGACCCAGTACTTC
>.|TRBD1|TRBV18|TRBJ1-2
CASSPDREDGYTF
TGTGCCAGCTCACCAGACAGGGAGGATGGCTACACCTTC
>.|TRBD1|TRBV7-2|TRBJ1-1
CASSLGTGPSNTEAFF
TGTGCCAGCAGCTTAGGGACAGGCCCGAGCAACACTGAAGCTTTCTTT
>few|.|TRBV11-2|TRBJ2-1
CASSLESLSQFF
TGTGCCAGCAGCTTAGAGAGTCTATCCCAGTTCTTC